A single sample is the source of the 28 T cell receptor beta chains below, sequenced in a study of control samples from healthy donors and cancer patients. Some clones are missing from TCRdb's copy, which holds only in-frame ones; the method was immunoSEQ multiplex PCR. In the table there are around 99,000 clones, around 88% of which are singletons. Sequencing used blood. The receptors stem from a woman aged 45-60 years in good health.

A remark on this clone: The junction and the germline gene differ at one end; a read error may be behind it. The CDR3 coding sequence is TGTGCCAGCAGTTTAGGGTCTAGCGGGAGGGCCGGCGGGGAGCTGTTTTTT. Translation gives CASSLGSSGRAGGELFF. The chain uses TRBV7-2 and TRBJ2-2, with 12 positions matching TRBD2. CDR1 SGHTA and CDR2 FQGNSA come from the germline V gene. The CDR3 runs 17 residues.

This rearrangement joins TRBV3-1 (or the pseudogene TRBV3-2) to TRBJ2-1; D remains unclear. The germline V gene encodes CDR1 LGHDT and CDR2 YNNKEL (reference sequence). Trimming stripped 5 bases from V and 12 bases from J, with 17 bases between. The CDR3 extends over 13 amino acids. The CDR3 spells CASSDLETASQFF. The CDR3, as DNA: TGTGCCAGCAGCGACCTAGAGACCGCCTCGCAGTTCTTC.

Concerning this clone: Within the sample, other DNA sequences also encode this same CDR3. In DNA, the CDR3 is TGTGCCAGCAGTTACTCCGAGACAGTGAACACTGAAGCTTTCTTT. Amino acid sequence: CASSYSETVNTEAFF. The chain joins TRBV6-5 to TRBJ1-1, with D tentatively TRBD1 (5 bases). V shed 0 bases and J shed 0 bases, with 8 bases lying between them. This CDR3 has 15 amino acids. Looked up from germline, CDR1 is MNHEY and CDR2 is SVGAGI.

The chain is built from TRBV6-2 or TRBV6-3 and TRBJ2-1; a weak D match, TRBD1 (5 bases). Germline CDR1 and CDR2: MNHEY and SVGEGT. The CDR3 sequence is 14 residues long. The V and J ends lost 2 bases and 2 bases respectively, with 7 bases between them. DNA for the CDR3: TGTGCCAGCAGTTACAGGGGCCCCTACAATGAGCAGTTCTTC. Residues: CASSYRGPYNEQFF.

This clone was counted a single time. The chain recombines TRBV6-2 or TRBV6-3 with TRBJ2-5; D uncertain. The CDR3 consists of 15 residues. The germline gives CDR1 MNHEY, CDR2 SVGEGT. V was pared by 6 bases and J by 5 bases, with 19 bases between. Here the CDR3 reads CASSDVGMFNETQYF. The CDR3 nucleotides are TGTGCCAGCAGCGACGTAGGGATGTTTAACGAGACCCAGTACTTC.

This chain links TRBV12-3 or TRBV12-4 with TRBJ2-7; D ambiguous. The CDR3 has 13 residues. V was cut by 1 base and J by 6 bases, with 10 bases left in between. CDR3 nucleotide sequence: TGTGCCAGCAGTTTAGATCTCTCCCGCGAGCAGTACGTC. It encodes CASSLDLSREQYV.

This rearrangement joins TRBV5-5 to TRBJ2-2, with TRBD1 matching 7 bases. The V gene end was trimmed by 2 bases and the J gene end by 6 bases; junction bases not matched to a gene: 10. The length of the CDR3 is 16 residues. Germline CDR1 SGHKS, CDR2 YYEKEE (reference sequence). The CDR3 loop reads CASSFKRQGTPGELFF. CDR3 bases: TGTGCCAGCAGCTTTAAGAGACAGGGAACTCCCGGGGAGCTGTTTTTT.

V is TRBV18 and J is TRBJ2-7; 7 positions match TRBD1. With 3 bases clipped from V and 6 bases from J, the junction kept 8 bases outside the gene matches. The length of the CDR3 is 14 residues. CDR1 and CDR2 from the germline V gene are KGHSH and LQKENI. CDR3 loop: CASSPYDRVGEQYV. CDR3 DNA: TGTGCCAGCTCACCTTATGACAGGGTAGGCGAGCAGTACGTC.

The gene calls are TRBV11-2 and TRBJ2-1; 8 bases are shared with TRBD2. The CDR3 is 15 residues long. J gave up 1 base and V 3 bases, and 2 bases lay outside the gene matches. Germline V gene lookup returns CDR1 SGHAT and CDR2 FQNNGV. CDR3 nucleotides: TGTGCCAGCAGCTTGGCGGGGGGATCCTACAATGAGCAGTTCTTC. Protein: CASSLAGGSYNEQFF.

The CDR3 loop reads CASSSGPGDEQFF. In DNA, the CDR3 is TGTGCCAGCAGCTCGGGACCGGGCGATGAGCAGTTCTTC. The chain couples TRBV11-2 to TRBJ2-1; possibly TRBD1 or TRBD2 for D (5 bases each). CDR3 length: 13 residues. Germline V lookup: CDR1 SGHAT, CDR2 FQNNGV. Trimming removed 4 bases at V and 8 bases at J, with 12 bases between.

CDR3 bases: TGTGCCAGCAGCCAGTCGACAGGGGAGTTTGAAAAACTGTTTTTT. This encodes CASSQSTGEFEKLFF. The chain uses TRBV4-2 and TRBJ1-4; 8 bases fit TRBD1. Germline V gene lookup returns CDR1 LGHNA and CDR2 YNFKEQ. The CDR3 runs 15 residues. The junction had 7 bases not matched to a gene; V was cut back by 3 bases and J by 7 bases.

This clone has only a few counts. This chain uses TRBV9 with TRBJ2-7, with 9 positions matching TRBD1. CDR3 size: 13 residues. With 3 bases clipped from V and 4 bases from J, the junction kept 2 bases outside the gene matches. Germline values: CDR1 SGDLS, CDR2 YYNGEE. CDR3 nucleotides: TGTGCCAGCAGCGCACAGGGGGCGTACGAGCAGTACTTC. Protein sequence: CASSAQGAYEQYF.

The table lists this clone with a count of one. V gene TRBV21-1 combines with J gene TRBJ2-3; the table's D gene call, TRBD2, was not cross checked with the DNA. TRBV21-1 corresponds to a pseudogene. The CDR3 consists of 22 residues. The CDR3 nucleotides are TGTGCCAGCAGCAGCCCCACCCCCGGCCGGAGCGGGGCCAGCCACCGCACAGATACGCAGTATTTT. It translates to CASSSPTPGRSGASHRTDTQYF.

This rearrangement joins TRBV5-1 to TRBJ2-5; 9 nucleotides match TRBD2. V dropped 0 bases and J dropped 4; count of bases not matched to a gene: 7. Germline CDR1 SGHRS, CDR2 YFSETQ. The CDR3 loop spans 16 amino acids. As DNA, the CDR3 is TGCGCCAGCAGCTTGGGGTTTAGCGGGAGTATAGAGACCCAGTACTTC. Its translation: CASSLGFSGSIETQYF.

This sequence joins TRBV24-1 and TRBJ2-1, with 12 bases fitting TRBD2. With V trimmed by 3 bases and J by 4 bases, 6 bases remained unmatched. Germline-derived CDR1 and CDR2 are KGHDR and SFDVKD. This CDR3 is built from 17 residues. This CDR3 reads CATSDPGTSGFYNEQFF. CDR3 DNA: TGTGCCACCAGTGATCCTGGGACTAGCGGGTTTTACAATGAGCAGTTCTTC.

This clone occurred once. This specimen includes other DNA sequences encoding the same CDR3. V is TRBV19 and J is TRBJ1-2; 11 positions match TRBD1. Losses at the gene ends were 8 bases for V and 8 bases for J; bases not matched to a gene: 10. In germline, CDR1 is LNHDA, CDR2 SQIVND (reference sequence). This CDR3 is 14 amino acids long. CDR3 in DNA: TGTGCCAGTCGGATTGCCGGGACAGGGGGGGGCTACACCTTC. Protein: CASRIAGTGGGYTF.

This chain joins TRBV20-1 and TRBJ1-2; D is uncertain. Germline CDR1 reads DFQATT; CDR2 reads SNEGSKA (reference sequence). This CDR3 is 16 amino acids long. V was shortened by 3 bases and J by 0 bases, with 17 bases between the two germline ends. CDR3 sequence reads: CSASGVAARANYGYTF. The CDR3 DNA reads TGCAGTGCTAGTGGGGTTGCGGCAAGAGCTAACTATGGCTACACCTTC.

The DNA of the CDR3 is TGTGCCAGCAGCCTTAGAGTAGGAGGACAGGCTTCGTCCGGGTATGGCTACACCTTC. It is translated as CASSLRVGGQASSGYGYTF. The genes are TRBV7-9 and TRBJ1-2, with TRBD1 identical over 7 bases. J gave up 5 bases and V 5 bases, and 23 bases lay outside the gene matches. This CDR3 is built from 19 residues. CDR1 and CDR2 from the germline V gene are SEHNR and FQNEAQ (reference sequence).

The chain carries TRBV7-3 and TRBJ2-3; TRBD2 agrees at 9 bases. Unmatched junction bases numbered 3, after V lost 3 bases and J lost 2 bases. The CDR3 is 15 residues long. Germline V gene sequence: CDR1 SGHTA, CDR2 FQGTGA. The CDR3 region is CASSFGLAPTDTQYF. DNA for the CDR3: TGTGCCAGCAGCTTCGGACTAGCGCCCACAGATACGCAGTATTTT.

V gene TRBV3-1 (or the pseudogene TRBV3-2) combines with J gene TRBJ2-2; no clear D. V lost 2 bases and J 4 bases, leaving 11 bases between the germline ends. The CDR3 is made up of 15 amino acids. Germline CDR1 is LGHDT and CDR2 is YNNKEL (reference sequence). CDR3 region: CASSQTPFFTGELFF. CDR3 coding DNA: TGTGCCAGCAGCCAAACACCATTTTTCACCGGGGAGCTGTTTTTT.

Only one count was recorded for this clone. The chain has TRBV9 and TRBJ2-7; tentative D call: TRBD1 (5 bases). V shed 4 bases and J shed 5 bases, with 16 bases lying between them. The CDR3 has 14 residues. Germline V lookup: CDR1 SGDLS, CDR2 YYNGEE. As DNA, the CDR3 is TGTGCCAGCAGCCCTCAAGACAGTCTCAACGAGCAGTACTTC. Amino acids: CASSPQDSLNEQYF.

The table lists this clone with a few counts. The gene calls are TRBV29-1 and TRBJ1-1; 9 bases line up with TRBD1. This CDR3 comprises 11 residues. Trimming at V came to 6 bases and at J to 8 bases, leaving 4 bases not matched to a gene. Per the germline V gene, CDR1 is SQVTM and CDR2 is ANQGSEA. The chain's CDR3 is CSVTQGAEAFF. As DNA, the CDR3 is TGCAGCGTGACACAGGGGGCGGAAGCTTTCTTT.

The chain employs TRBV11-2 and TRBJ1-2, with a possible D match to TRBD1 (5 bases). The CDR3 is made up of 18 amino acids. The germline V gene has CDR1 SGHAT and CDR2 FQNNGV. With 1 base removed from V and 3 bases from J, the gap between germline ends came to 21 bases. CDR3 sequence: CASSLGVLGREIYYGYTF. CDR3 bases: TGTGCCAGCAGCTTAGGGGTATTGGGACGGGAGATTTACTATGGCTACACCTTC.

V gene TRBV11-2 combines with J gene TRBJ2-2; no clear D gene. V was trimmed by 0 bases and J by 6 bases, leaving 11 bases between them. This CDR3 has 15 amino acids. Germline V gene sequence: CDR1 SGHAT, CDR2 FQNNGV. This CDR3 reads CASSLDLVRAGELFF. The CDR3 bases are TGTGCCAGCAGCTTAGATTTGGTTAGGGCCGGGGAGCTGTTTTTT.

This chain uses TRBV6-2 or TRBV6-3 with TRBJ1-1, with D possibly TRBD1 on 6 matching bases. The CDR3 runs 14 residues. V gave up 5 bases and J gave up 0 bases, with 10 bases separating them. In germline, CDR1 is MNHEY, CDR2 SVGEGT. The CDR3 spells CASSTGYLNTEAFF. The DNA for the CDR3 is TGTGCCAGCAGTACAGGGTACCTGAACACTGAAGCTTTCTTT.

V usage is TRBV7-2 and J usage is TRBJ2-3, with 11 bases lining up with TRBD2. This CDR3 contains 15 residues. Germline V lookup: CDR1 SGHTA, CDR2 FQGNSA. V shed 6 bases and J 3 bases; nucleotides not matched to a gene: 5. DNA of the CDR3: TGTGCCAGCAGTTACTTAGCGGGGGGGACAGATACGCAGTATTTT. This codes for CASSYLAGGTDTQYF.

J is TRBJ2-2 and V is TRBV5-1, with D possibly matching TRBD2 (6 bases). Germline CDR1 SGHRS, CDR2 YFSETQ. Trimming shortened V by 3 bases and J by 8 bases, and 20 bases separated the two germline ends. The CDR3 consists of 16 residues. The CDR3 DNA follows: TGCGCCAGCAGCTCGCACTCCGGGACTCGACTTGGGGAGCTGTTTTTT. Its protein product is CASSSHSGTRLGELFF.

The V gene is TRBV18, the J gene TRBJ2-5; TRBD1 matches 8 bases. Per the germline V gene, CDR1 is KGHSH and CDR2 is LQKENI. Trimming cost V 3 bases and J 2 bases; bases outside gene matches: 5. The CDR3 has 15 residues. As DNA, the CDR3 is TGTGCCAGCTCACCCCTTAGACAGGGGCAAGAGACCCAGTACTTC. As protein: CASSPLRQGQETQYF. Full variable domain (outside the CDR3, taken from reference TRBV18 and TRBJ2-5): NAGVMQNPRHLVRRRGQEARLRCSPMKGHSHVYWYRQLPEEGLKFMVYLQKENIIDESGMPKERFSAEFPKEGPSILRIQQVVRGDSAAYFCASSPLRQGQETQYFGPGTRLLVL.